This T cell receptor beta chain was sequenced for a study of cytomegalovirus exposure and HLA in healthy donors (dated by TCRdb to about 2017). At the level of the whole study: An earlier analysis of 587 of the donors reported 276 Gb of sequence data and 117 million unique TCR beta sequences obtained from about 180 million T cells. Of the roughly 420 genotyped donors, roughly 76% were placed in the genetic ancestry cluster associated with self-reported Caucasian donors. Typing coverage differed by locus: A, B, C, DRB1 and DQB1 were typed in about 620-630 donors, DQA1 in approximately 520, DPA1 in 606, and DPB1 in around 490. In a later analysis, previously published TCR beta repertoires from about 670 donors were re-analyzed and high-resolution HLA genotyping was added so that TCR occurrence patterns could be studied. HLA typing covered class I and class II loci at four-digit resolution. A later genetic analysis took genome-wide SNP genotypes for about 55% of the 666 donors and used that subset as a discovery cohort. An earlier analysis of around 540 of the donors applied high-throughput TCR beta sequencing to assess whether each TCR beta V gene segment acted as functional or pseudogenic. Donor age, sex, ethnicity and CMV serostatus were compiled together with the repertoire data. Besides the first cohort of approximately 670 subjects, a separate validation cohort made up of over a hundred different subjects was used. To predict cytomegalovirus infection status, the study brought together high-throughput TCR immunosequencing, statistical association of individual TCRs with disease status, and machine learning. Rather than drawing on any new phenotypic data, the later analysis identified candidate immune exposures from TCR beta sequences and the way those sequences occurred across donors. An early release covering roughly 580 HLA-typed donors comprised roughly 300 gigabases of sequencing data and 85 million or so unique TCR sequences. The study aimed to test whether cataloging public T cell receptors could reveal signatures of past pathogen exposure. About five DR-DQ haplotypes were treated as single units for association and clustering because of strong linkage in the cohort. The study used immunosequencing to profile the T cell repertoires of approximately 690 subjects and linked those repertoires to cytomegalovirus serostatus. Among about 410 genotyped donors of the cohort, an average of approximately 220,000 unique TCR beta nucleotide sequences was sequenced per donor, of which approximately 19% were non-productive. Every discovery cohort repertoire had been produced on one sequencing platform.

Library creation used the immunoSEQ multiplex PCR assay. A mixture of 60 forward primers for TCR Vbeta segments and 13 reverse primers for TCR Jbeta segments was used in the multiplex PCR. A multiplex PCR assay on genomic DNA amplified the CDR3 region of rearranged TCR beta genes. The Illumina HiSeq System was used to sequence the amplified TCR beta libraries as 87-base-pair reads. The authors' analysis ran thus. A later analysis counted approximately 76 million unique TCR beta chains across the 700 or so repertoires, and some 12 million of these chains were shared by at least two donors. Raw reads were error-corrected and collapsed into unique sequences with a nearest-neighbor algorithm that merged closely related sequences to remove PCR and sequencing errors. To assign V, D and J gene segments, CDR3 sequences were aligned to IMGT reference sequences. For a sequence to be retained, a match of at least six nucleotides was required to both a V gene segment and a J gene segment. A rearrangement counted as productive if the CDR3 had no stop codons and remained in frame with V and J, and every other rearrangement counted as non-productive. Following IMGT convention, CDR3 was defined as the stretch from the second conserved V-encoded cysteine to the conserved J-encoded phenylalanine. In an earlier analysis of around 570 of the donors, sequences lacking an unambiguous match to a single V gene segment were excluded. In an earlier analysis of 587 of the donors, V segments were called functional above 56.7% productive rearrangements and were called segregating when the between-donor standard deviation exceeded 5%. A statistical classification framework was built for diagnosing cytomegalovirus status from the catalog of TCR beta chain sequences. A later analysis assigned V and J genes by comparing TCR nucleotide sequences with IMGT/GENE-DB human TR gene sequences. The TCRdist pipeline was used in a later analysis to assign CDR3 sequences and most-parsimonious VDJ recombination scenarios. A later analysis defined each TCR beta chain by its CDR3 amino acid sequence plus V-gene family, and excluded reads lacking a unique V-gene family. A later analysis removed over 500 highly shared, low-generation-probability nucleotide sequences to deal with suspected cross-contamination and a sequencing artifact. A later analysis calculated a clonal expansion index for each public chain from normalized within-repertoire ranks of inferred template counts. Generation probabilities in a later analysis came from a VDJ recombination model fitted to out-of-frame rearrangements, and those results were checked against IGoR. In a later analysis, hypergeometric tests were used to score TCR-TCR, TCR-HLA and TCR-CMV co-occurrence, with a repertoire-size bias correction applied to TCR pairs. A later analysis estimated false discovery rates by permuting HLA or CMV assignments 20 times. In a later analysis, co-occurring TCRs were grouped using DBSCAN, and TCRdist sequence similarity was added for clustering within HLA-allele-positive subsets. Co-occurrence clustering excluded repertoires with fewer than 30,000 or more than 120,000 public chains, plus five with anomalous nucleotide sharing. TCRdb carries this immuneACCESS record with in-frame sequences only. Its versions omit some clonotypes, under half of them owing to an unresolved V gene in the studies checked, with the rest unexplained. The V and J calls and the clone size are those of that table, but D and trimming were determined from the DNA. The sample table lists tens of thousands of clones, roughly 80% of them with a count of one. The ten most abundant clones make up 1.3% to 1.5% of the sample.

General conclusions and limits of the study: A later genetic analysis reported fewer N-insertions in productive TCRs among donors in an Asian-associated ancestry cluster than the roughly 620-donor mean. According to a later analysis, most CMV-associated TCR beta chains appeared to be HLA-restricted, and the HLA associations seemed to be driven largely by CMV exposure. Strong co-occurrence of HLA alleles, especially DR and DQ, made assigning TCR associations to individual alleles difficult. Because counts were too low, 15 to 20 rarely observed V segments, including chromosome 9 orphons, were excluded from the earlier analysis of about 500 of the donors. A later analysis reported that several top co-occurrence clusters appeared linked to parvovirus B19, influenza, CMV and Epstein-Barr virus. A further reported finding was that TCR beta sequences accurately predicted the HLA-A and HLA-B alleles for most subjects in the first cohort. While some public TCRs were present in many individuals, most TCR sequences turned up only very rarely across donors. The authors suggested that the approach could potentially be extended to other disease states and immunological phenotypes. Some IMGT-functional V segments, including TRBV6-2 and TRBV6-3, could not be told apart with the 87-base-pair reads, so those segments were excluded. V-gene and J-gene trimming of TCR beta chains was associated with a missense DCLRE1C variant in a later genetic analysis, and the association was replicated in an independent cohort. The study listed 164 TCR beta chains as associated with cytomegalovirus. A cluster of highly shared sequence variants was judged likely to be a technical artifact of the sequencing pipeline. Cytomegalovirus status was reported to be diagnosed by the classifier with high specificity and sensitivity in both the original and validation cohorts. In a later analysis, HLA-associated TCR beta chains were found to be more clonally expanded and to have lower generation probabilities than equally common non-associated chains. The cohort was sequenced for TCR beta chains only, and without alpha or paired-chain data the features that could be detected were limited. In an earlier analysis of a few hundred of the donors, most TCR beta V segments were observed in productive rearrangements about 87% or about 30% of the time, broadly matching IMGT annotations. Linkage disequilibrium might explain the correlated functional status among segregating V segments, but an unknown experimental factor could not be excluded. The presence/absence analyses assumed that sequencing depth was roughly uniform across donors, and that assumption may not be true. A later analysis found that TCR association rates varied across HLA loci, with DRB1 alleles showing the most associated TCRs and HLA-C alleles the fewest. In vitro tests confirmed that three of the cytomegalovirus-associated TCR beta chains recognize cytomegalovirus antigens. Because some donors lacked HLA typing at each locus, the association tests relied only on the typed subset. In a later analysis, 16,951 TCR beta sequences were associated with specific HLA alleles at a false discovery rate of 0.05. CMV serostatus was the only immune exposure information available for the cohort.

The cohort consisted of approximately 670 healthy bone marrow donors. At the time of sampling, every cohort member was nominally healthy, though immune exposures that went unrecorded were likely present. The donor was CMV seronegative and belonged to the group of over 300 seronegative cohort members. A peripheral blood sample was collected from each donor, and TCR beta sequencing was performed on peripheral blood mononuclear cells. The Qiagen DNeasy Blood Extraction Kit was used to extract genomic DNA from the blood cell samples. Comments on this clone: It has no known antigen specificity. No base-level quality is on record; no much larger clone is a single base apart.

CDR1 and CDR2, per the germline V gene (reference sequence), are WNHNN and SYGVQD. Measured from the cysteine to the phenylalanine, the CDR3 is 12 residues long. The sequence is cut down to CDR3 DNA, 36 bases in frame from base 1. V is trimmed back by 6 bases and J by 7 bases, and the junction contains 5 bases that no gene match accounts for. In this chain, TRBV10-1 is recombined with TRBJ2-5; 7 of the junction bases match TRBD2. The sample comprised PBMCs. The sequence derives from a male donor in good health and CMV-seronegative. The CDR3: CASSGEGMTQYF. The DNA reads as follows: TGCGCCAGCAGCGGGGAGGGAATGACCCAGTACTTC.